A single T cell receptor beta chain is shown here with its context. Only in-frame clones appear in the TCRdb table, and some are missing; sequencing was by immunoSEQ multiplex PCR. The repertoire holds under 200,000 clones, with approximately 87% as singletons. The source of the sample is a study of cytomegalovirus exposure and HLA in healthy donors. This CDR3 contains 15 residues. From germline, CDR1 is SGHTA and CDR2 FQGNSA. Deletions cut 3 bases from V and 1 base from J, with 11 bases between. This rearrangement joins TRBV7-2 to TRBJ2-3; D uncertain. The sample consisted of PBMCs. The sequence was collected from a woman aged 25 to 45 in good health and CMV-seronegative. In DNA form, the CDR3 reads TGTGCCAGCAGCTTTGGTCGCTCGGGCACAGATACGCAGTATTTT. Translated, it gives CASSFGRSGTDTQYF. Full variable domain (missing parts from reference TRBV7-2 and TRBJ2-3): GAGVSQSPSNKVTEKGKDVELRCDPISGHTALYWYRQSLGQGLEFLIYFQGNSAPDKSGLPSDRFSAERTGGSVSTLTIQRTQQEDSAVYLCASSFGRSGTDTQYFGPGTRLTVL.